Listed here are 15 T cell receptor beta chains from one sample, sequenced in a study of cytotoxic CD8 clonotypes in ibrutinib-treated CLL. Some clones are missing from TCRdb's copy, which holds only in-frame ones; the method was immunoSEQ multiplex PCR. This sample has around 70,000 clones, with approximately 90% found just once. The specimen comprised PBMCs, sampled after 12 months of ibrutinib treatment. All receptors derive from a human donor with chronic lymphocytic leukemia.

The CDR3 is CASRRGTATEAFF. CDR3 nucleotides: TGTGCCAGCAGGCGAGGGACGGCCACTGAAGCTTTCTTT. The chain combines TRBV6-5 with TRBJ1-1, with D tentatively TRBD1 (5 bases). This CDR3 is 13 amino acids long. Trimming removed 6 bases at V and 4 bases at J, with 12 bases between. CDR1 and CDR2 (germline): MNHEY, SVGAGI.

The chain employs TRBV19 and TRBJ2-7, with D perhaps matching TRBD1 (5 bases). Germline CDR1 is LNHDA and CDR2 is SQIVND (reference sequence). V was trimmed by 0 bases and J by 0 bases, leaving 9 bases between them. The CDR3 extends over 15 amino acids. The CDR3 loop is CASSIERTSSYEQYF. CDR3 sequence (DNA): TGTGCCAGTAGTATAGAAAGGACAAGCTCCTACGAGCAGTACTTC. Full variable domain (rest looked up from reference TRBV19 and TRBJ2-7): DGGITQSPKYLFRKEGQNVTLSCEQNLNHDAMYWYRQDPGQGLRLIYYSQIVNDFQKGDIAEGYSVSREKKESFPLTVTSAQKNPTAFYLCASSIERTSSYEQYFGPGTRLTVT.

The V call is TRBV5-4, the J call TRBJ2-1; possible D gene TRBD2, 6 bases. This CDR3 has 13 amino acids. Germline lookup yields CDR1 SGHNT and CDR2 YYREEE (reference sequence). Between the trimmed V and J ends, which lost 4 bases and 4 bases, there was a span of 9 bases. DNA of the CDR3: TGTGCCAGCAGCACCCGGGGGTACAATGAGCAGTTCTTC. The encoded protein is CASSTRGYNEQFF.

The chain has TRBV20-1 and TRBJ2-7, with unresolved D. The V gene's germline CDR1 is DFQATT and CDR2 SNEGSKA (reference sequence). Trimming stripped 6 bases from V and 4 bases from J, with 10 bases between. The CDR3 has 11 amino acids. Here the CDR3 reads CSATVAYEQYF. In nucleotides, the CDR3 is TGCAGTGCCACTGTGGCGTACGAGCAGTACTTC.

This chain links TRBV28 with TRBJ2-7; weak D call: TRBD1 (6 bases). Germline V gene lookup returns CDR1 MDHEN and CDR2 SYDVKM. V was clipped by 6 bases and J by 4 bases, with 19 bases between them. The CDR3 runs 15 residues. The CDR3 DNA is TGTGCCAGCAGCCCCAGGGGCTCGTCAGGATACGAGCAGTACTTC. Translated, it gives CASSPRGSSGYEQYF.

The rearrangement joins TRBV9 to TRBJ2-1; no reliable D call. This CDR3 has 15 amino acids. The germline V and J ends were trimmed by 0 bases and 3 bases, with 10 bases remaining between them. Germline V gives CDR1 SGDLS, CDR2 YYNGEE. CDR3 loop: CASSVGGWDYNEQFF. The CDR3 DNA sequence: TGTGCCAGCAGCGTAGGGGGTTGGGACTACAATGAGCAGTTCTTC.

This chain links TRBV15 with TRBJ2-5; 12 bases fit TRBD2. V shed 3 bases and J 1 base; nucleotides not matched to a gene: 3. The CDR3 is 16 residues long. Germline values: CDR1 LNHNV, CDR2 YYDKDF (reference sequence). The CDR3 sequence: CATSRGTSGRQETQYF. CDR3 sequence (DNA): TGTGCCACCAGCAGGGGGACTAGCGGGCGCCAAGAGACCCAGTACTTC.

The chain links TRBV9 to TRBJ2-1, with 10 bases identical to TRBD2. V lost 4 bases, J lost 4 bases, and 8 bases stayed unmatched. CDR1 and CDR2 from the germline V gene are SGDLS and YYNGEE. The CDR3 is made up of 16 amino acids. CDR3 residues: CASSTQREGPYNEQFF. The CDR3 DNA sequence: TGTGCCAGCAGCACTCAGCGGGAGGGACCTTACAATGAGCAGTTCTTC.

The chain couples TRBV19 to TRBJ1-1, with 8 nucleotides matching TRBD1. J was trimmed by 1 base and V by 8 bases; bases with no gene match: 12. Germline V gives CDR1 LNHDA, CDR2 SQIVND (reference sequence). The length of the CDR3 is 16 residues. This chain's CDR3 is CASRRGPGTGNTEAFF. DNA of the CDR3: TGTGCCAGTCGAAGAGGGCCGGGGACAGGGAACACTGAAGCTTTCTTT.

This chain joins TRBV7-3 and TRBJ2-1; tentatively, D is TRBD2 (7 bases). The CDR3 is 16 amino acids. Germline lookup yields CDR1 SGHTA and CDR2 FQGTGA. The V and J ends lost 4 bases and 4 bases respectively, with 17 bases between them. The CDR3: CASSSSRGGRYNEQFF. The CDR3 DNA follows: TGTGCCAGCAGCTCCAGCAGGGGAGGGAGGTACAATGAGCAGTTCTTC.

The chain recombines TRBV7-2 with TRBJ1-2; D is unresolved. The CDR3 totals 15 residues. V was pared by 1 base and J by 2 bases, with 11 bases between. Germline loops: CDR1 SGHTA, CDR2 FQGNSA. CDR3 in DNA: TGTGCCAGCAGCTTAGTAGTACAGACAAACTATGGCTACACCTTC. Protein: CASSLVVQTNYGYTF.

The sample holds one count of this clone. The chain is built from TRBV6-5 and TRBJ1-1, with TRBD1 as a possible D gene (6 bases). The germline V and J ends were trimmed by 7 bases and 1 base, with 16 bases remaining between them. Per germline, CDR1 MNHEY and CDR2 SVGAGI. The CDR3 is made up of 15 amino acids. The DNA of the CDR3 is TGTGCCAGCAAAGGGGGGAGGGGGACGAACACTGAAGCTTTCTTT. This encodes CASKGGRGTNTEAFF.

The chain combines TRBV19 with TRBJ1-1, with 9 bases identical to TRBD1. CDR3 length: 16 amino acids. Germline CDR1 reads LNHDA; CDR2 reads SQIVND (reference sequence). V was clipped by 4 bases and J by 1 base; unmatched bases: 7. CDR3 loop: CASSTWPGQGNTEAFF. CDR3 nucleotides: TGTGCCAGTAGTACATGGCCGGGACAGGGGAACACTGAAGCTTTCTTT. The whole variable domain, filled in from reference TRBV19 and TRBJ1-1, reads DGGITQSPKYLFRKEGQNVTLSCEQNLNHDAMYWYRQDPGQGLRLIYYSQIVNDFQKGDIAEGYSVSREKKESFPLTVTSAQKNPTAFYLCASSTWPGQGNTEAFFGQGTRLTVV.

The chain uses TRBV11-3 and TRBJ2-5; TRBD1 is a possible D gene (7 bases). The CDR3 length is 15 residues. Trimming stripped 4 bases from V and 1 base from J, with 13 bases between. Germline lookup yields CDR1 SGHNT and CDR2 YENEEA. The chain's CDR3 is CASSSRQGGQETQYF. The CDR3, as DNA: TGTGCCAGCAGCTCCCGGCAGGGGGGCCAAGAGACCCAGTACTTC.

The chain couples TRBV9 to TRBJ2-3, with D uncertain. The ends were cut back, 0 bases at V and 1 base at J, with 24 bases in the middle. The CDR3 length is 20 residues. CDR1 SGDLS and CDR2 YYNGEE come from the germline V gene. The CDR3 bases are TGTGCCAGCAGCGTAGTGGTCGGAACCCAATATCCGTCCGGCACAGATACGCAGTATTTT. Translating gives CASSVVVGTQYPSGTDTQYF.